One sample yielded the 15 T cell receptor beta chains listed below, sequenced in a study of T cell responses to AZD1222 COVID-19 vaccine (dated by TCRdb to about 2021). Taken with the paper, the label for time point translates to: baseline before first vaccination. Library preparation used the immunoSEQ multiplex PCR assay. TCRdb mirrors the immuneACCESS table, restricted to in-frame sequences. Some clones are absent from its copies; in checked studies, under half trace to an unresolved V gene, and the reason for the others is unknown. The sample data list 150,000 to 200,000 clones, and 94% of these were observed just once. The ten top clones hold approximately 0.6% of the sample. The sample here was peripheral blood, taken on day 0 of AZD1222 vaccination. The origin of the receptors is an adult in good health.

The chain is built from TRBV5-4 and TRBJ2-7, with 11 bases matching TRBD2. Trimming at V came to 0 bases and at J to 8 bases, leaving 10 bases not matched to a gene. Germline loops: CDR1 SGHNT, CDR2 YYREEE (reference sequence). The CDR3 is 16 amino acids. Here the CDR3 reads CASSLVATSGTAQQYF. The CDR3 DNA follows: TGTGCCAGCAGCTTGGTCGCGACTAGCGGGACCGCGCAGCAGTACTTC.

The chain is built from TRBV6-5 and TRBJ2-1; 12 bases match TRBD2. Per the germline V gene, CDR1 is MNHEY and CDR2 is SVGAGI. V was clipped by 5 bases and J by 7 bases; unmatched bases: 0. The CDR3 contains 13 residues. CDR3 loop: CASSLAGGNEQFF. CDR3 in DNA: TGTGCCAGCAGTCTAGCGGGAGGGAATGAGCAGTTCTTC.

This chain connects TRBV12-5 to TRBJ2-1, with a tentative D call TRBD1 (5 bases). The CDR3 runs to 18 residues. The germline V gene encodes CDR1 LGHNT and CDR2 FRNRAP. Trimming left V 0 bases short and J 1 base short, with 16 bases between. CDR3 nucleotides: TGTGCTAGTGGTTTGGTACTCCGAGCAGGGCAGTCCTACAATGAGCAGTTCTTC. It translates to CASGLVLRAGQSYNEQFF.

V gene TRBV27 combines with J gene TRBJ1-2, with D unresolved. The CDR3 runs to 14 residues. V was cut by 4 bases and J by 2 bases, with 11 bases left in between. Germline assignment: CDR1 MNHEY and CDR2 SMNVEV (reference sequence). Written as DNA, the CDR3 is TGTGCCAGCAGTTCATGGGCGCAGAACTATGGCTACACCTTC. It specifies CASSSWAQNYGYTF.

The chain joins TRBV10-2 to TRBJ2-7; 9 bases align to TRBD1. Germline loops: CDR1 WSHSY, CDR2 SAAADI. Trimming removed 5 bases from V and 7 bases from J; junction bases left unmatched: 12. The CDR3 length is 15 residues. The CDR3 DNA is TGCGCCAGCAGTCTAGGGGGGACAGGGCGGAGGGAGCAGTACTTC. The encoded protein is CASSLGGTGRREQYF.

The rearrangement joins TRBV5-1 to TRBJ1-1; D is unresolved. CDR1 SGHRS and CDR2 YFSETQ come from the germline V gene. V was trimmed by 4 bases and J by 6 bases, leaving 13 bases between them. CDR3 length equals 13 residues. CDR3 bases: TGCGCCAGCAGCCTGGACCCCGGGGCTGAAGCTTTCTTT. Translation gives CASSLDPGAEAFF.

The chain carries TRBV11-2 and TRBJ2-7; 10 bases align to TRBD2. Germline-derived CDR1 and CDR2 are SGHAT and FQNNGV. The V segment lost 5 bases and the J segment 3 bases; nucleotides outside the gene matches: 7. The CDR3 is 15 amino acids. CDR3 protein: CASSPWTSGSYEQYF. CDR3 nucleotide sequence: TGTGCCAGCAGCCCGTGGACTAGCGGTAGCTACGAGCAGTACTTC. The full variable domain, completed using reference TRBV11-2 and TRBJ2-7, is EAGVAQSPRYKIIEKRQSVAFWCNPISGHATLYWYQQILGQGPKLLIQFQNNGVVDDSQLPKDRFSAERLKGVDSTLKIQPAKLEDSAVYLCASSPWTSGSYEQYFGPGTRLTVT.

The chain joins TRBV30 to TRBJ2-5; no clear D gene. Germline assignment: CDR1 GTSNPN and CDR2 SVGIG (reference sequence). CDR3 length equals 12 residues. Trimming removed 0 bases from V and 3 bases from J, with 5 bases in between. The DNA for the CDR3 is TGTGCCTGGAGTGTAGTCGAAGAGACCCAGTACTTC. Amino acids: CAWSVVEETQYF.

This sequence joins TRBV5-1 and TRBJ1-1, with D perhaps matching TRBD1 (5 bases). Trimming took 2 bases from V and 8 from J, leaving 16 bases between them. CDR1 SGHRS and CDR2 YFSETQ come from the germline V gene. The CDR3 extends over 14 amino acids. DNA of the CDR3: TGCGCCAGCAGCTTAACCCCAGGACCAGGGGAAGCTTTCTTT. Translation: CASSLTPGPGEAFF. Full variable domain (outside the CDR3, taken from reference TRBV5-1 and TRBJ1-1): KAGVTQTPRYLIKTRGQQVTLSCSPISGHRSVSWYQQTPGQGLQFLFEYFSETQRNKGNFPGRFSGRQFSNSRSEMNVSTLELGDSALYLCASSLTPGPGEAFFGQGTRLTVV.

The chain is built from TRBV5-4 and TRBJ2-1; D perhaps matches TRBD2 (7 bases). This CDR3 region has 15 residues. V was shortened by 4 bases and J by 0 bases, with 11 bases between the two germline ends. CDR1 SGHNT and CDR2 YYREEE come from the germline V gene (reference sequence). CDR3 loop: CASSGRGASYNEQFF. In DNA, the CDR3 is TGTGCCAGCAGCGGGAGGGGGGCCTCCTACAATGAGCAGTTCTTC.

This clone was picked up a small number of times. The V and J genes are TRBV15 and TRBJ1-2, with a tentative D call TRBD1 (5 bases). This CDR3 region has 14 residues. Per germline, CDR1 LNHNV and CDR2 YYDKDF (reference sequence). Trimming removed 3 bases from V and 5 bases from J, with 13 bases in between. CDR3 in DNA: TGTGCCACCAGCAGCGCAACAGGTGGTTATGGCTACACCTTC. Its protein product is CATSSATGGYGYTF.

CDR3 DNA: TGTGCCAGCAGTGACCGGGCGGGAGGGCCTTATGAGCAGTTCTTC. The encoded protein is CASSDRAGGPYEQFF. This chain connects TRBV6-4 to TRBJ2-1; TRBD2 matches 9 bases. Germline V gene data show CDR1 as MRHNA and CDR2 as SNTAGT. This CDR3 region has 15 residues. The V and J ends lost 2 bases and 8 bases, in that order; junction bases with no gene match: 7.

The V gene is TRBV5-6, the J gene TRBJ2-1; D might be TRBD2 (6 bases). Per the germline V gene, CDR1 is SGHDT and CDR2 is YYEEEE. The CDR3 has 16 residues. V was trimmed by 0 bases and J by 0 bases, leaving 10 bases between them. CDR3 sequence reads: CASSLVRRASYNEQFF. The CDR3 DNA is TGTGCCAGCAGCTTGGTCAGGAGGGCCTCCTACAATGAGCAGTTCTTC.

The rearrangement joins TRBV2 to TRBJ1-1; 7 positions agree with TRBD1. Trimming cost V 6 bases and J 1 base; bases outside gene matches: 11. Germline CDR1 and CDR2: SNHLY and FYNNEI. There are 16 residues in the CDR3. In nucleotides, the CDR3 is TGTGCCAGCAGGCCCGGGACAGTGAGGGCGAACACTGAAGCTTTCTTT. This sequence encodes CASRPGTVRANTEAFF.

This chain connects TRBV18 to TRBJ1-1; D might be TRBD1 (5 bases). The germline gives CDR1 KGHSH, CDR2 LQKENI. The CDR3 spans 14 residues. Trimming removed 2 bases at V and 2 bases at J, with 9 bases between. CDR3 loop: CASSPKTVNTEAFF. The CDR3 DNA follows: TGTGCCAGCTCACCAAAGACAGTCAACACTGAAGCTTTCTTT.